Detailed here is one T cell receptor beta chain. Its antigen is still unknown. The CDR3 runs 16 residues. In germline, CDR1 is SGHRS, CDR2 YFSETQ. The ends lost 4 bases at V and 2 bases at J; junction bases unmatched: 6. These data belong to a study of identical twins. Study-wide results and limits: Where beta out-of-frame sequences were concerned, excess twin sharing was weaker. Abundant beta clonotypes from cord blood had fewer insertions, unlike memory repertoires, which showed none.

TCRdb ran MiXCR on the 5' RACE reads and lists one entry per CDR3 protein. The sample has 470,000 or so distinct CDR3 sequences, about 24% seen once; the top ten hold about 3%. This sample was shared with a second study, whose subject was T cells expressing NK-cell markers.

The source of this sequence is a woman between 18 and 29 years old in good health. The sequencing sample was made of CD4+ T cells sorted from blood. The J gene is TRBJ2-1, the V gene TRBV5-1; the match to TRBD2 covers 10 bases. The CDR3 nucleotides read TGCGCCAGCAGCAGCGGGGGGGTTTCTACCTACAATGAGCAGTTCTTC. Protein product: CASSSGGVSTYNEQFF.